The present T cell receptor beta chain was sequenced within a study of post-analysis software for immune sequencing data. Regarding the study as a whole: When the samples were clustered directly with F measure, those that had been prepared in the same batch showed strong co-clustering. About 5 TRBV segments (TRBV5-6, TRBV5-1 and TRBV20-1 among them) occurred more frequently in patients than in controls.

The authors incorporated unique molecular identifiers into the TCR beta cDNA libraries. Each CDR3 protein is one row after TCRdb ran MiXCR on the PCR reads. This table has 740,000 or so distinct CDR3 sequences, under 70% appearing once. In the case of this clonotype: Its antigen is unidentified.

This CDR3 has 15 amino acids. CDR1 is SGHRS, CDR2 YFSETQ, per germline. J lost 7 bases, V lost 4 bases, and 8 bases had no gene match. The chain links TRBV5-1 to TRBJ2-1; 10 bases are shared with TRBD1. Sequencing was done on a sample of blood. The receptor's source is a girl aged 5 to 17 with multiple sclerosis. The CDR3 region is CASSTGQGENNEQFF. The CDR3 DNA is TGCGCCAGCAGCACAGGACAGGGGGAAAATAATGAGCAGTTCTTC.